The 15 T cell receptor beta chains below were found in one sample sequenced in a study of blood T cell repertoires in COVID-19. Clones were sequenced by immunoSEQ multiplex PCR, and TCRdb holds only the in-frame ones, with some missing. The table records roughly 180,000 clones, roughly 82% of them present only once. Sequencing was carried out using PBMCs or T cells enriched from blood (not recorded which). The source of these receptors is a woman in her 30s who had recovered from COVID-19.

Here the CDR3 DNA reads TGTGCCAGCACCGTTGGACAGGGGTATTACAATGAGCAGTTCTTC. It translates to CASTVGQGYYNEQFF. The chain carries TRBV6-5 and TRBJ2-1, with 9 bases aligning to TRBD1. In germline, CDR1 is MNHEY, CDR2 SVGAGI. The length of the CDR3 is 15 residues. V lost 7 bases, J lost 4 bases, and 8 bases stayed unmatched.

The rearrangement uses TRBV6-2 or TRBV6-3 and TRBJ1-5; weak D call: TRBD1 (5 bases). Germline V CDR1 and CDR2: MNHEY, SVGEGT. This CDR3 has 12 residues. The V end was cut by 5 bases, the J end by 7 bases, with 9 bases between. CDR3: CASSPDSQPQHF. CDR3 nucleotide sequence: TGTGCCAGCAGTCCCGACAGCCAGCCCCAGCATTTT.

This clone was seen a few times. The chain joins TRBV28 to TRBJ2-7; 8 nucleotides agree with TRBD1. Per germline, CDR1 MDHEN and CDR2 SYDVKM. J was trimmed by 2 bases and V by 4 bases; bases with no gene match: 13. The CDR3 contains 17 residues. CDR3 nucleotide sequence: TGTGCCAGCAGTTCCATACCGGGACAGGACTACACCTACGAGCAGTACTTC. Its protein is CASSSIPGQDYTYEQYF.

The V and J genes are TRBV19 and TRBJ2-2, with 10 bases fitting TRBD1. The J segment lost 7 bases and the V segment lost 8 bases, leaving 13 bases of the junction unmatched. The germline gives CDR1 LNHDA, CDR2 SQIVND (reference sequence). This CDR3 comprises 16 residues. CDR3 in DNA: TGTGCCAGTGGAAACCCCGGGACAGGGGTTTTCGGGGAGCTGTTTTTT. It yields the protein CASGNPGTGVFGELFF.

The gene calls are TRBV5-1 and TRBJ2-3; D remains ambiguous. Trimming removed 4 bases from V and 2 bases from J, with 11 bases in between. Germline lookup yields CDR1 SGHRS and CDR2 YFSETQ. CDR3 length: 14 amino acids. The CDR3 region has the DNA TGCGCCAGCAGCCTTACATTCGCCACAGATACGCAGTATTTT. Translating it yields CASSLTFATDTQYF.

This chain joins TRBV2 and TRBJ1-6, with D perhaps matching TRBD1 (6 bases). In germline, CDR1 is SNHLY, CDR2 FYNNEI. V lost 5 bases and J 6 bases, leaving 14 bases between the germline ends. The CDR3 loop spans 15 amino acids. The CDR3 region has the DNA TGTGCCAGCAGTCCCTCAGGGGTGGGTAATTCACCCCTCCACTTT. It specifies CASSPSGVGNSPLHF.

The chain uses TRBV9 and TRBJ2-1; possibly TRBD2 for D (5 bases). Trimming stripped 0 bases from V and 5 bases from J, with 9 bases between. CDR1 SGDLS and CDR2 YYNGEE come from the germline V gene. CDR3 size: 14 residues. Written as DNA, the CDR3 is TGTGCCAGCAGCGTAGAACGAGGGAACAATGAGCAGTTCTTC. This codes for CASSVERGNNEQFF.

The chain combines TRBV1 with TRBJ1-4. TRBV1 is marked as a pseudogene. The CDR3 runs 14 residues. This chain's CDR3 is CTKRGAITNEKLFF. The DNA for the CDR3 is TGCACCAAGCGGGGCGCGATCACTAATGAAAAACTGTTTTTT.

The DNA of the CDR3 is TGTGCCAGCAGTTTATTTACAGGGGGCAATCAGCCCCAGCATTTT. This sequence encodes CASSLFTGGNQPQHF. The chain combines TRBV28 with TRBJ1-5, with 7 bases fitting TRBD1. V shed 1 base and J 2 bases; nucleotides not matched to a gene: 2. This CDR3 is 15 amino acids long. The germline V gene has CDR1 MDHEN and CDR2 SYDVKM.

This clone was seen a single time. The rearrangement joins TRBV6-5 to TRBJ2-1, with D hard to call. The CDR3 has 15 amino acids. Germline CDR1 and CDR2: MNHEY and SVGAGI. The V end was cut by 6 bases, the J end by 0 bases, with 12 bases between. CDR3 sequence (DNA): TGTGCCAGCAGCCCCGACTGGAGCTCCTACAATGAGCAGTTCTTC. This gives the protein CASSPDWSSYNEQFF.

V and J are TRBV28 and TRBJ1-5; tentatively, D is TRBD1 (5 bases). The germline V gene has CDR1 MDHEN and CDR2 SYDVKM. This CDR3 has 14 amino acids. Trimming stripped 6 bases from V and 7 bases from J, with 16 bases between. The DNA of the CDR3 is TGTGCCAGCAGATACAGGAGGGGTGGACAGCCCCAGCATTTT. Protein sequence: CASRYRRGGQPQHF.

This chain links TRBV19 with TRBJ1-2; the match to TRBD1 covers 7 bases. With V trimmed by 7 bases and J by 3 bases, 8 bases remained unmatched. Looked up from germline, CDR1 is LNHDA and CDR2 is SQIVND (reference sequence). The CDR3 extends over 14 amino acids. CDR3 sequence reads: CASNPRQGHYGYTF. The CDR3 nucleotides are TGTGCCAGTAATCCCCGACAGGGACACTATGGCTACACCTTC.

The chain uses TRBV18 and TRBJ2-1, with 9 bases aligning to TRBD1. The CDR3 length is 15 residues. The trim removed 4 bases at V and 8 bases at J, leaving 9 bases unmatched. Germline-derived CDR1 and CDR2 are KGHSH and LQKENI. The CDR3 region is CASSLSTGGRDEQFF. The CDR3 DNA sequence: TGTGCCAGCTCACTGTCGACAGGGGGTCGGGATGAGCAGTTCTTC.

The rearrangement joins TRBV7-2 to TRBJ1-5, with D maybe TRBD1 (6 bases). The CDR3 sequence is 16 residues long. Germline loops: CDR1 SGHTA, CDR2 FQGNSA. V was pared by 5 bases and J by 0 bases, with 14 bases between. The CDR3 loop is CASSQGQRLSNQPQHF. The CDR3 coding sequence is TGTGCCAGCAGCCAAGGACAGAGACTTAGCAATCAGCCCCAGCATTTT.

The chain carries TRBV7-9 and TRBJ2-5, with D hard to call. Per the germline V gene, CDR1 is SEHNR and CDR2 is FQNEAQ (reference sequence). There are 14 residues in the CDR3. V was clipped by 1 base and J by 2 bases, with 8 bases between them. The CDR3 spells CASSLELQQETQYF. As DNA, the CDR3 is TGTGCCAGCAGCTTAGAGCTCCAACAAGAGACCCAGTACTTC.